This T cell receptor (beta chain) was recorded in a study of blood T cells in healthy people across ages. This clonotype came up a few times. The antigen remains undetermined. Sample-barcoded 5' priming and a J-beta primer mix drove a second PCR of roughly 6 to 12 cycles. MiXCR was run by TCRdb on the 5' RACE reads, yielding one entry per CDR3 protein. The profile shows hundreds of thousands of distinct CDR3 sequences, roughly 64% of them singletons. Study-level findings and limits: Researchers judged that diversity estimates from one million T cells fell short of true values. Comparison with aged donors showed that long-lived donors had more naive CD4+ cells and higher diversity.

The CDR3 extends over 16 amino acids. V was pared by 0 bases and J by 4 bases, with 14 bases between. Germline CDR1 SGDLS, CDR2 YYNGEE. Each donor's blood draw was around 10 milliliters of peripheral blood. Samples each had at least 5.5 micrograms of total RNA extracted. This clonotype originated in a man aged 25 to 40 in good health. The chain carries TRBV9 and TRBJ2-1; D is possibly TRBD1 or TRBD2 (6 bases each). The sequencing sample was made of blood. CDR3 sequence: CASSVAVGGGYNEQFF. The DNA of the CDR3 is TGTGCCAGCAGCGTAGCTGTGGGGGGCGGGTACAATGAGCAGTTCTTC.